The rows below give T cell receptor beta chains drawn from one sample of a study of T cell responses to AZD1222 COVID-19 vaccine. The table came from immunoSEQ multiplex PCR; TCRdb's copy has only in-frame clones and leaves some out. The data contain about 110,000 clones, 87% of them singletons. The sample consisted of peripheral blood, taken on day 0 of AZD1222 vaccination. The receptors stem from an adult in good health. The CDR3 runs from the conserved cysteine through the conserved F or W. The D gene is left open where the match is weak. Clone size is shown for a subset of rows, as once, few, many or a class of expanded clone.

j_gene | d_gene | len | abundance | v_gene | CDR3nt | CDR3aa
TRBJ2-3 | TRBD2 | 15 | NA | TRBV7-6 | TGTGCCAGCAGCTTACTAGCGGGAGGGACAGATACGCAGTATTTT | CASSLLAGGTDTQYF
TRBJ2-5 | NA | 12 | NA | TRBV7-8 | TGTGCCAGCAGCCTCTACCAAGAGACCCAGTACTTC | CASSLYQETQYF
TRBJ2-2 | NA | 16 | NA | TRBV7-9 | TGTGCCAGCAACCCTGCCGGGACAAAAAACACCGGGGAGCTGTTTTTT | CASNPAGTKNTGELFF
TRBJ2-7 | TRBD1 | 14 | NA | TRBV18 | TGTGCCAGCTCACCAATAGGGGGCCGGTACGAGCAGTACTTC | CASSPIGGRYEQYF
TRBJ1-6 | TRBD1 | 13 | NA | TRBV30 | TGTGCCTGGGGGGGACAGGGGGGTTCACCCCTCCACTTT | CAWGGQGGSPLHF
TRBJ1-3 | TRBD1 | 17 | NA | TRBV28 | TGTGCCAGCAGTCCCCTTTTTACAGGGGCTAGTGGAAACACCATATATTTT | CASSPLFTGASGNTIYF
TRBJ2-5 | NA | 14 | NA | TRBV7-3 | TGTGCCAGCAGCGTCTTCAGGGATGTGGAGACCCAGTACTTC | CASSVFRDVETQYF
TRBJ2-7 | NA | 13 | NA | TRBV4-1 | TGCGCCAGCAGCCGGGGGACCGACTACGAGCAGTACTTC | CASSRGTDYEQYF
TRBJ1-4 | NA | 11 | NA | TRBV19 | TGTGCCAGTAGCCCGGGTGGAAAACTGTTTTTT | CASSPGGKLFF
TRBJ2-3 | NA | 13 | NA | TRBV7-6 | TGTGCCAGCAGCTTAGCGGGAGTGAGTACGCAGTATTTT | CASSLAGVSTQYF
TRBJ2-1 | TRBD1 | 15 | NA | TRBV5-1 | TGCGCCAGCAGATCCGGACAGGGCATTAACAATGAGCAGTTCTTC | CASRSGQGINNEQFF
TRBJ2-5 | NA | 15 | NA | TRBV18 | TGTGCCAGCTCACCGGACGGGCAACTTTGGGAGACCCAGTACTTC | CASSPDGQLWETQYF
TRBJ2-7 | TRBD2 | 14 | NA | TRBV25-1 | TGTGCCAGCAGTGTTGAGGGAGGGTCGTGGGAGCAGTACTTC | CASSVEGGSWEQYF
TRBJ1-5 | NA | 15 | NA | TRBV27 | TGTGCCAGCAGTTCGTCTCCGGGAGGGGTTCAGCCCCAGCATTTT | CASSSSPGGVQPQHF
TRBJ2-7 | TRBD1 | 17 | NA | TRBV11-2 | TGTGCCAGCAGCCATGGACAGGGGGGGGTAAGCTCCTACGAGCAGTACTTC | CASSHGQGGVSSYEQYF
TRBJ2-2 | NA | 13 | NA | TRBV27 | TGTGCCAGCAGTTTTTACTACCCCGGGGAGCTGTTTTTT | CASSFYYPGELFF
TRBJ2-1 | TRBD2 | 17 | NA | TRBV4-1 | TGCGCCAGCAGCCAAGATAAGGGCGGGACTAGCAGGACTGAGCAGTTCTTC | CASSQDKGGTSRTEQFF
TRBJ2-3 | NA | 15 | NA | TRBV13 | TGTGCCAGCAGCTTAGTAGGCGGATCCACAGATACGCAGTATTTT | CASSLVGGSTDTQYF
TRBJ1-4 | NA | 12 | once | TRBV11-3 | TGTGCCAGCAGGCGCGGTAATGAAAAACTGTTTTTT | CASRRGNEKLFF
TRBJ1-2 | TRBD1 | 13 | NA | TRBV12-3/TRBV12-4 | TGTGCCAGCACCGAACAGGGGACGTATGGCTACACCTTC | CASTEQGTYGYTF
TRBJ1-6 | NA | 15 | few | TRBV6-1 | TGTGCCAGCAGTGAAAGACTCCTGAGGGATTCACCCCTCCACTTT | CASSERLLRDSPLHF
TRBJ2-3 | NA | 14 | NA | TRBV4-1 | TGCGCCAGCAGCCAAGGTATGAGCACAGATACGCAGTATTTT | CASSQGMSTDTQYF
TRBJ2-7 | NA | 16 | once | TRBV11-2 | TGTGCCAGCAGCTTAGATCTGGGGCACCCTACGTACGAGCAGTACTTC | CASSLDLGHPTYEQYF
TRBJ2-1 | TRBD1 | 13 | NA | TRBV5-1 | TGCGCCAGCAGCCCAGACAGGGTTGATGAGCAGTTCTTC | CASSPDRVDEQFF
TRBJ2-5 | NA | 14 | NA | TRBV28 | TGTGCCAGCAGTGACAGTCCCTTCCAAGAGACCCAGTACTTC | CASSDSPFQETQYF
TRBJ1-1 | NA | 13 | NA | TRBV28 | TGTGCCAGCAGACCCACAGAGAACACTGAAGCTTTCTTT | CASRPTENTEAFF
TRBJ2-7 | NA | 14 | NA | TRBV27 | TGTGCCAGCAGTTTTGGACAAGCCTCCTACGAGCAGTACTTC | CASSFGQASYEQYF
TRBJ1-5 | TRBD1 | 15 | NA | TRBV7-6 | TGTGCCAGCAGCTTAGGGACAGGGCAGGGTCAGCCCCAGCATTTT | CASSLGTGQGQPQHF
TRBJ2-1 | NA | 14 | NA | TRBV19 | TGTGCCAGTAGAATGGGTAGCGTGTTCGATGAGCAGTTCTTC | CASRMGSVFDEQFF
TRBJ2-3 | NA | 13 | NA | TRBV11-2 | TGTGCCAGCAGCTTAGGTTTAGAAGAGACGCAGTATTTT | CASSLGLEETQYF
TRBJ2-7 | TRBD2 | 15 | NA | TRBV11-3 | TGTGCCAGCAGCGGGGTTACCGGACTAGCGGGCGAGCAGTACTTC | CASSGVTGLAGEQYF
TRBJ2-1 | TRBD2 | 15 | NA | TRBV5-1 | TGCGCCAGCAGCGCCTCTAGCGGAGGCTACAATGAGCAGTTCTTC | CASSASSGGYNEQFF
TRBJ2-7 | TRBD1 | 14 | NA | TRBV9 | TGTGCCAGCACCGTGGGACAGGGGGCTTACGAGCAGTACTTC | CASTVGQGAYEQYF
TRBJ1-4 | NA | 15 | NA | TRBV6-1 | TGTGCCAGCAGTGAATATGTAGGGTCTAATGAAAAACTGTTTTTT | CASSEYVGSNEKLFF
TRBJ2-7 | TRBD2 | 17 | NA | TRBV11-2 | TGTGCCAGCAGCTTAGGTAGCGGGGGGTTTAGCTCCTACGAGCAGTACTTC | CASSLGSGGFSSYEQYF
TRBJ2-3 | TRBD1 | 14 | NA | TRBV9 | TGTGCCAGCAGCGTAGTTGGGACAGCAGATACGCAGTATTTT | CASSVVGTADTQYF
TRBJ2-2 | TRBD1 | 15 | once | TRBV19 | TGTGCCAGTAGTATAACAGGGGCAGCCACCGGGGAGCTGTTTTTT | CASSITGAATGELFF
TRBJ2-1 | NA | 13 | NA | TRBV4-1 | TGCGCCAGCAGCCAAGATCCCCACAATGAGCAGTTCTTC | CASSQDPHNEQFF
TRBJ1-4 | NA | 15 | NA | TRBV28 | TGTGCCAGCAGTTTGGGCGCCGCGGGTAATGAAAAACTGTTTTTT | CASSLGAAGNEKLFF
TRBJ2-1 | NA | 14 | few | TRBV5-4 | TGTGCCAGCAGCTTGGAACAAAGGGAGAATGAGCAGTTCTTC | CASSLEQRENEQFF
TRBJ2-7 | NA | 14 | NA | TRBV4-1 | TGCGCCAGCAGCCAACGGGACGGCGCCTACGAGCAGTACTTC | CASSQRDGAYEQYF